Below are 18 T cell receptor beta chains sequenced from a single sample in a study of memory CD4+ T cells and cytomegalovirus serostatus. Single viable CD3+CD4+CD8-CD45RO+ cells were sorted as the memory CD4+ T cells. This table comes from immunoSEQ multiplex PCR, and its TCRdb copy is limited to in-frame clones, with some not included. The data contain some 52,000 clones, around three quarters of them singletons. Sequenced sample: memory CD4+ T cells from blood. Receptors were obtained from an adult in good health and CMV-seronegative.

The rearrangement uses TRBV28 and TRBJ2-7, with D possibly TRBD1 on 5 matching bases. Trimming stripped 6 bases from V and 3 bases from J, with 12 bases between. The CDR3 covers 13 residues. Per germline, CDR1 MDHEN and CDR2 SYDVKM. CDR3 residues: CASSTRQGYEQYF. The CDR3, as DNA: TGTGCCAGCAGCACTCGGCAGGGCTACGAGCAGTACTTC.

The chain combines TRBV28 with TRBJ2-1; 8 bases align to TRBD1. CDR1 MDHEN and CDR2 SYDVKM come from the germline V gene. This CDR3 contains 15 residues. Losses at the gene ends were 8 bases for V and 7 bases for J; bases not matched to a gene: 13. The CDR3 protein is CASPPGRGQRNEQFF. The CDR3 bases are TGTGCCAGCCCCCCGGGCAGGGGGCAGAGGAATGAGCAGTTCTTC.

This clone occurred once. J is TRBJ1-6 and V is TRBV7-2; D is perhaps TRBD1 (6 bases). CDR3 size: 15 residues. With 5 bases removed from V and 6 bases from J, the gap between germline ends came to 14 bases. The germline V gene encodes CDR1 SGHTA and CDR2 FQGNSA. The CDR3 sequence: CASSPARTANSPLHF. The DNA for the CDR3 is TGTGCCAGCAGCCCAGCACGGACAGCTAATTCACCCCTCCACTTT.

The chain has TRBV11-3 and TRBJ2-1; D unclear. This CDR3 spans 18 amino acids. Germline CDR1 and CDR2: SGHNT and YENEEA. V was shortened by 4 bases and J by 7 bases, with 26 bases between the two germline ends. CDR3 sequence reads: CASSSTKRLPPSPNEQFF. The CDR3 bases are TGTGCCAGCAGCTCAACAAAAAGACTCCCCCCAAGCCCAAATGAGCAGTTCTTC.

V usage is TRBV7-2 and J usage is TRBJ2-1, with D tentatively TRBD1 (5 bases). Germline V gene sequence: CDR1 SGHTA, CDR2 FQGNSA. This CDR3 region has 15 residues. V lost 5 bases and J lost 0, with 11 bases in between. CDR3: CASSPQALSYNEQFF. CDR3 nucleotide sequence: TGTGCCAGCAGCCCACAGGCCCTCTCCTACAATGAGCAGTTCTTC.

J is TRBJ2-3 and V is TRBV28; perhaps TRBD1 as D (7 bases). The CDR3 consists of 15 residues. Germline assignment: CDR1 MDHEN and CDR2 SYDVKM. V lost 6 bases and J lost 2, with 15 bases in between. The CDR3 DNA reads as TGTGCCAGCAGCTCCGGAGGGACAGACACAGATACGCAGTATTTT. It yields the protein CASSSGGTDTDTQYF.

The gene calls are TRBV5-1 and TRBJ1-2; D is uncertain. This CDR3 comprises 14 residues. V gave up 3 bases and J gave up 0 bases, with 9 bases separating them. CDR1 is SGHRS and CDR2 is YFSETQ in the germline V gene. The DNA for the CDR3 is TGCGCCAGCAGCTACAGTGCATCTAACTATGGCTACACCTTC. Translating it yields CASSYSASNYGYTF.

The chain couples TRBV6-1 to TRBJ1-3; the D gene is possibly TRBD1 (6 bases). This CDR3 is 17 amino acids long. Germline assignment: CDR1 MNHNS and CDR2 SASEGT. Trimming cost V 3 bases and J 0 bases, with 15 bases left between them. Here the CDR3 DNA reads TGTGCCAGCAGTGATGCCGGGACATATAGCTCTGGAAACACCATATATTTT. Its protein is CASSDAGTYSSGNTIYF.

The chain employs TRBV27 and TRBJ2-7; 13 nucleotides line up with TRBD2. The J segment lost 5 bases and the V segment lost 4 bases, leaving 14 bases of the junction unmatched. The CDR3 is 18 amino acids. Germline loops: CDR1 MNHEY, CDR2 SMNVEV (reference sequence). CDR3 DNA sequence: TGTGCCAGCAGTTGGTCCGGACTAGCGGGGGACAGGCCTAACGAGCAGTACTTC. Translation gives CASSWSGLAGDRPNEQYF.

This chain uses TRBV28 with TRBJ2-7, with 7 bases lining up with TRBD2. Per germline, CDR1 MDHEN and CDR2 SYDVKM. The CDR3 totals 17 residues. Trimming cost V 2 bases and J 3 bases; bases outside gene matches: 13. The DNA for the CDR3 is TGTGCCAGCAGTTTAAGTGGGGCGGCGGGAGAGGGCTACGAGCAGTACTTC. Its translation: CASSLSGAAGEGYEQYF.

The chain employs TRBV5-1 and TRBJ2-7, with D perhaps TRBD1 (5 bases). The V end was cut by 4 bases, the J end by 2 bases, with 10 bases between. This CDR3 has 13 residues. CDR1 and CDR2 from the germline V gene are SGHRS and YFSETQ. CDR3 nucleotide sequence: TGCGCCAGCAGCCCGGACACCCCCTACGAGCAGTACTTC. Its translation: CASSPDTPYEQYF.

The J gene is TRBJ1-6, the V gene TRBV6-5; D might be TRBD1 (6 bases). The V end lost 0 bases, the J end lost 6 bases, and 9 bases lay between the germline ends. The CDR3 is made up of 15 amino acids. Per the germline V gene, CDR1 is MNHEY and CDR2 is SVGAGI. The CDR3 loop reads CASSYSGGRNSPLHF. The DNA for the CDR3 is TGTGCCAGCAGTTACTCGGGGGGCCGTAATTCACCCCTCCACTTT.

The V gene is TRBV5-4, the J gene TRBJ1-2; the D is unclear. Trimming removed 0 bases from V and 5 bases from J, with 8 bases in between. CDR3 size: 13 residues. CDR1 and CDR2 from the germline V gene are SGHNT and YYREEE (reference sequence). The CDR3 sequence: CASSLGRDYGYTF. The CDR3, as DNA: TGTGCCAGCAGCTTGGGGCGGGATTATGGCTACACCTTC.

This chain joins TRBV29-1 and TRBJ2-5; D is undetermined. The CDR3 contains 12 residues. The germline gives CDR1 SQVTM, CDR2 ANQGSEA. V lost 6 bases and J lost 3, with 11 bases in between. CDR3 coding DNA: TGCAGCGTCCAGGCGAGAAAAGAGACCCAGTACTTC. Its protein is CSVQARKETQYF.

The DNA of the CDR3 is TGTGCCAGCAGCCAAGACCCGGGCGGGTTCGCTGAAGCTTTCTTT. Amino acid sequence: CASSQDPGGFAEAFF. The chain couples TRBV14 to TRBJ1-1; no clear D. Germline CDR1 and CDR2: SGHDN and FVKESK. V gave up 0 bases and J gave up 6 bases, with 14 bases separating them. The CDR3 has 15 amino acids.

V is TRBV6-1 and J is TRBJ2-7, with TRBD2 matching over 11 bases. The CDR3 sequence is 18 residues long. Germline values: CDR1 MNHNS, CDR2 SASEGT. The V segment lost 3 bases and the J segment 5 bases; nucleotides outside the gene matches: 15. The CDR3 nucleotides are TGTGCCAGCAGTGATTTGGGGTGGCTCCTAGCGGGGGGTGACGAGCAGTACTTC. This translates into CASSDLGWLLAGGDEQYF.

This chain's CDR3 is CASSEGRSVLGGIQYF. The CDR3 DNA sequence: TGTGCCAGCAGTGAAGGTCGGTCCGTACTTGGCGGCATTCAGTACTTC. The chain uses TRBV6-1 and TRBJ2-4; D ambiguous. CDR3 length equals 16 residues. V was trimmed by 1 base and J by 9 bases, leaving 19 bases between them. CDR1 is MNHNS and CDR2 is SASEGT in the germline V gene.

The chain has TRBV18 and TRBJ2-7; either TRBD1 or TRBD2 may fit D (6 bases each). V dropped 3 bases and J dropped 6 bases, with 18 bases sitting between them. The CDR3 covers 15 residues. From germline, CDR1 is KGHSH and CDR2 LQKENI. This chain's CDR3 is CASSPAGARGGEQYF. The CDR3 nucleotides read TGTGCCAGCTCACCTGCTGGTGCCAGGGGAGGCGAGCAGTACTTC.